Included here is one T cell receptor beta chain sequence, with context. cDNA synthesis used a TRAV/TRBV-specific primer set for both chains. Using a constant-region primer together with a V-primer adapter, TCRs were subjected to about 20 PCR cycles of amplification. TCRdb re-called the reads with MiXCR, one entry per CDR3 protein. Seen here are approximately 6,400 distinct CDR3 sequences, around two thirds observed once, and the top ten hold about 12%. This record comes from a study of low-dose radiotherapy and immunotherapy resistance in tumors. The wider study: The study gave Cohort 2 1 Gy per fraction every two weeks, totaling 13 Gy over 26 weeks.

This receptor was taken from a human donor with advanced metastatic prostate, ovarian, gallbladder or colorectal cancer (not recorded which). This table probably holds off-target reads from a library built for another chain.

The CDR3 DNA sequence: TGTGCCAGCAGCTGGGGGGCAGGGGCGCGCTACTATGGCTACACCTTC. Its translation is CASSWGAGARYYGYTF. V usage is TRBV28 and J usage is TRBJ1-2; a weak D match, TRBD1 (6 bases). The germline V gene has CDR1 MDHEN and CDR2 SYDVKM. V lost 6 bases to trimming and J lost 3 bases, with 20 bases between them. The CDR3 is 16 amino acids.